The 30 T cell receptor beta chains reported below all come from one sample, sequenced in a study of breast tumors, draining lymph nodes, adjacent tissues. The lymph nodes were axillary draining lymph nodes from breast cancer patients. TCRdb used MiXCR to reprocess the multiplex PCR reads, holding one entry per CDR3 protein. Here the sample spans approximately 300,000 distinct CDR3 sequences, 30% being singletons. Sequencing was performed on axillary lymph node tissue. These receptors all come from a female donor with breast cancer. Some clones in this sample may be carry-over from other donors' samples.

On this clonotype: The CDR3 ends on some other residue instead of the conserved phenylalanine or tryptophan, so this is likely a read error. The limits of the CDR3 on the DNA are not certain, so only TCRdb's listed CDR3 is given. The genes are TRBV6-5 and TRBJ1-2; TRBD1 is the table's D call and was not checked against the DNA. The germline V gene has CDR1 MNHEY and CDR2 SVGAGI. The CDR3 spans 16 amino acids, including both terminal residues. The CDR3 sequence: CASSHRLGGQETQYFS.

This clonotype was recorded at least ten times. The rearrangement uses TRBV11-3 and TRBJ2-7; D perhaps matches TRBD2 (6 bases). Trimming cost V 5 bases and J 9 bases, with 14 bases left between them. CDR3 length equals 12 residues. Germline V CDR1 and CDR2: SGHNT, YENEEA. The CDR3 loop reads CASSGRDGRQYF. The CDR3, as DNA: TGTGCCAGCAGCGGGCGGGACGGGAGGCAGTACTTC.

This clonotype was observed a single time. This clone may be a read error of a much larger clone one base away. The V and J genes are TRBV4-1 and TRBJ2-3; 8 bases are a match to TRBD2. Germline assignment: CDR1 MGHRA and CDR2 YSYEKL. CDR3 length: 16 residues. CDR3 protein: CASTPREGERADAQYF. The CDR3 DNA sequence: TGCGCCAGCACCCCCCGGGAGGGGGAAAGGGCAGATGCGCAGTATTTT.

This clonotype has at least ten counts. V gene TRBV20-1 combines with J gene TRBJ2-5; TRBD2 agrees at 14 bases. The CDR3 extends over 14 amino acids. Germline lookup yields CDR1 DFQATT and CDR2 SNEGSKA (reference sequence). After removal of 6 bases from V and 4 bases from J, the junction contained 4 bases not matched to a gene. This chain's CDR3 is CSATTSGRAETQYF. In DNA, the CDR3 is TGCAGTGCAACGACTAGCGGGAGGGCAGAGACCCAGTACTTC.

Ten or more counts support this clonotype. J is TRBJ1-3 and V is TRBV5-1, with unresolved D. Trimming removed 2 bases from V and 2 bases from J, with 11 bases in between. Per the germline V gene, CDR1 is SGHRS and CDR2 is YFSETQ. The CDR3 runs to 15 residues. CDR3 amino acids: CASSFGVATGNTIYF. CDR3 sequence (DNA): TGCGCCAGCAGCTTTGGGGTAGCGACTGGAAACACCATATATTTT.

The sample holds a few counts of this clonotype. The junction departs from germline at one end; a sequencing error may be responsible. The V gene is TRBV14, the J gene TRBJ2-7, with D possibly matching TRBD1 (5 bases). The length of the CDR3 is 14 residues. Germline CDR1 SGHDN, CDR2 FVKESK. The CDR3 DNA reads TGTGCCAGCAGCCGGCGGCAGGGAAAGAACGAGCAGTCCTTC. Its translation is CASSRRQGKNEQSF.

This clonotype was seen a handful of times. The chain joins TRBV18 to TRBJ2-5; no firm D call. This CDR3 contains 13 residues. CDR1 and CDR2 from the germline V gene are KGHSH and LQKENI. V was clipped by 3 bases and J by 2 bases, with 7 bases between them. The CDR3 DNA reads TGTGCCAGCTCACCGGCCAGTCAAGAGACCCAGTACTTC. Protein: CASSPASQETQYF. Combining the CDR3 with reference TRBV18 and TRBJ2-5 gives the whole variable domain NAGVMQNPRHLVRRRGQEARLRCSPMKGHSHVYWYRQLPEEGLKFMVYLQKENIIDESGMPKERFSAEFPKEGPSILRIQQVVRGDSAAYFCASSPASQETQYFGPGTRLLVL.

The CDR3 is CASTSGGQNYGYTF. CDR3 nucleotide sequence: TGTGCCAGCACCTCAGGGGGACAGAACTATGGCTACACCTTC. The chain employs TRBV28 and TRBJ1-2; 7 bases line up with TRBD1. This CDR3 comprises 14 residues. The ends lost 7 bases at V and 2 bases at J; junction bases unmatched: 7. Germline CDR1 is MDHEN and CDR2 is SYDVKM.

This clonotype was observed at least ten times. V is TRBV11-1 and J is TRBJ2-2; 8 nucleotides agree with TRBD2. The CDR3 spans 14 residues. The J segment lost 5 bases and the V segment lost 3 bases, leaving 2 bases of the junction unmatched. Germline V gene lookup returns CDR1 SGHAT and CDR2 FQDESV (reference sequence). The CDR3 region has the DNA TGTGCCAGCAGCTTGGCTAGCGGGACCGGGGAGCTGTTTTTT. Amino acid sequence: CASSLASGTGELFF.

This clonotype has ten or more counts. The rearrangement links TRBV15 to TRBJ2-1; 8 bases line up with TRBD2. J was trimmed by 7 bases and V by 6 bases; bases with no gene match: 8. CDR1 and CDR2 (germline): LNHNV, YYDKDF (reference sequence). The CDR3 is made up of 14 amino acids. The CDR3 loop reads CATRITGGPNEQFF. In DNA form, the CDR3 reads TGTGCCACCAGGATAACGGGAGGGCCGAATGAGCAGTTCTTC.

The chain is built from TRBV20-1 and TRBJ2-3; 12 bases agree with TRBD2. The ends lost 6 bases at V and 4 bases at J; junction bases unmatched: 14. There are 17 residues in the CDR3. CDR1 is DFQATT and CDR2 is SNEGSKA in the germline V gene (reference sequence). The chain's CDR3 is CSARHQTSSGRADTQYF. CDR3 DNA: TGCAGTGCGCGCCACCAAACCTCTAGCGGGAGGGCAGATACGCAGTATTTT.

Note on this clonotype: This may be a read error: a much more frequent sequence differs by one nucleotide. The V gene is TRBV11-2, the J gene TRBJ2-7, with D possibly being TRBD1 or TRBD2 (7 bases each). Germline-derived CDR1 and CDR2 are SGHAT and FQNNGV. The CDR3 contains 12 residues. This CDR3 reads CANSLGEGAQYF. Written as DNA, the CDR3 is TGTGCCAACAGCTTAGGGGAGGGGGCCCAGTACTTC.

This clonotype was seen a single time. One end of the junction fails to match germline, which may point to a read error. The V and J genes are TRBV4-2 and TRBJ2-7, with 7 positions matching TRBD2. The CDR3 covers 13 residues. CDR1 and CDR2 from the germline V gene are LGHNA and YNFKEQ. This CDR3 reads CAGSQPPGGEQYF. As DNA, the CDR3 is TGTGCCGGCAGCCAACCACCGGGGGGCGAGCAGTACTTC.

This clonotype showed up many times. V and J are TRBV7-2 and TRBJ2-2, with unresolved D. Germline V gene sequence: CDR1 SGHTA, CDR2 FQGNSA. Trimming cost V 1 base and J 7 bases, with 10 bases left between them. The CDR3 sequence is 14 residues long. The DNA for the CDR3 is TGTGCCAGCAGCTTAGATTCTATGGGCGGGGAGCTGTTTTTT. Translated, it gives CASSLDSMGGELFF.

This clonotype has at least ten counts. The chain joins TRBV7-9 to TRBJ2-1; 13 nucleotides match TRBD2. V lost 5 bases and J lost 9; bases outside the gene matches: 4. Looked up from germline, CDR1 is SEHNR and CDR2 is FQNEAQ (reference sequence). The CDR3 runs 14 residues. CDR3 nucleotide sequence: TGTGCCAGCAGCCTTGGACTAGCGGGAGTTGAGCAGTTCTTC. Its protein is CASSLGLAGVEQFF.

This clonotype was observed many times. The chain couples TRBV5-1 to TRBJ2-7, with D tentatively TRBD2 (5 bases). CDR1 is SGHRS and CDR2 is YFSETQ in the germline V gene. V lost 0 bases, J lost 0 bases, and 10 bases lay in between. This CDR3 contains 15 residues. The CDR3 coding sequence is TGCGCCAGCAGCTTGGAGGGAGTGGGCTCCTACGAGCAGTACTTC. Translation: CASSLEGVGSYEQYF.

The genes are TRBV10-3 and TRBJ2-5, with 10 positions matching TRBD2. The CDR3 is 15 residues long. J was trimmed by 5 bases and V by 2 bases; bases with no gene match: 5. Germline loops: CDR1 ENHRY, CDR2 SYGVKD. DNA of the CDR3: TGTGCCATCAGTGAGAGCGGGAGGGCCTGGGAGACCCAGTACTTC. Its translation is CAISESGRAWETQYF.

This clonotype was observed many times. The chain has TRBV6-5 and TRBJ2-7, with 8 bases that match TRBD1. The CDR3 has 13 amino acids. V dropped 5 bases and J dropped 3; count of bases not matched to a gene: 3. Germline V gene data show CDR1 as MNHEY and CDR2 as SVGAGI. The CDR3 loop reads CASSRTGFYEQYF. CDR3 DNA: TGTGCCAGCAGTCGGACAGGGTTCTACGAGCAGTACTTC.

To note about this clonotype: One base away lies a much larger clone, so this may be a sequencing read error. This chain uses TRBV11-2 with TRBJ2-1; perhaps TRBD1 as D (6 bases). The CDR3 is 15 amino acids. Between the trimmed V and J ends, which lost 2 bases and 2 bases, there was a span of 10 bases. The germline V gene encodes CDR1 SGHAT and CDR2 FQNNGV. CDR3 sequence (DNA): TGTGCCAGCAGCTTAAGGGGGTCACCCTACAATGAGCAGTTCTTC. This translates into CASSLRGSPYNEQFF.

This chain links TRBV6-1 with TRBJ2-7; TRBD1 matches at 9 bases. The CDR3 spans 16 residues. V trimming: 5 bases; J trimming: 1 base; junction bases outside the gene matches: 9. Germline V gene lookup returns CDR1 MNHNS and CDR2 SASEGT. Here the CDR3 DNA reads TGTGCCAGCAGTCAACTCCCGGGACAGGGTTCCTACGAGCAGTACTTC. It translates to CASSQLPGQGSYEQYF.

This clonotype was detected many times. The V and J genes are TRBV2 and TRBJ2-7; D possibly corresponds to TRBD2 (6 bases). The germline gives CDR1 SNHLY, CDR2 FYNNEI. The CDR3 spans 14 residues. Trimming left V 9 bases short and J 7 bases short, with 22 bases between. DNA for the CDR3: TGTGCCAGTAGGGTGTGGGGGAGCGGAGGGGAGCAGTACTTC. This sequence encodes CASRVWGSGGEQYF.

This clonotype is a singleton in its sample. This sequence may be a read error, since a much larger clone differs from it by one base. The chain recombines TRBV19 with TRBJ1-5; D uncertain. Germline V gene data show CDR1 as LNHDA and CDR2 as SQIVND (reference sequence). The CDR3 totals 15 residues. The CDR3 region has the DNA TGTGCCAGTAGTATGTTCTGGAGAAGCAGTCAGCCCCAGCATTTT. It translates to CASSMFWRSSQPQHF.

The rearrangement uses TRBV18 and TRBJ1-2; the match to TRBD1 covers 10 bases. The V and J ends lost 3 bases and 8 bases, in that order; junction bases with no gene match: 12. The CDR3 totals 16 residues. Germline-derived CDR1 and CDR2 are KGHSH and LQKENI. Here the CDR3 reads CASSPSTGGDFGGYTF. The CDR3 DNA sequence: TGTGCCAGCTCACCCTCGACAGGGGGCGACTTTGGCGGCTACACCTTC.

About this clonotype itself: This may be a read error: a much more frequent sequence differs by one nucleotide. The V gene is TRBV6-1, the J gene TRBJ2-5; 13 bases are shared with TRBD2. CDR1 is MNHNS, CDR2 SASEGT, per germline. This CDR3 has 16 amino acids. DNA for the CDR3: TGTGTCAGCAGAGGACTAGCGGGAGTAGCTGAAGAGACCCAGTACTTC. Translated, it gives CVSRGLAGVAEETQYF.

This clonotype was seen repeatedly, ten times or more. This rearrangement joins TRBV19 to TRBJ2-3; TRBD2 might be the D (5 bases). Trimming removed 5 bases at V and 0 bases at J, with 9 bases between. Germline V lookup: CDR1 LNHDA, CDR2 SQIVND (reference sequence). This CDR3 contains 14 residues. The CDR3 DNA is TGTGCCAGTAGTCCACTAGAGAGCACAGATACGCAGTATTTT. Amino acids: CASSPLESTDTQYF. Full variable domain (missing parts from reference TRBV19 and TRBJ2-3): DGGITQSPKYLFRKEGQNVTLSCEQNLNHDAMYWYRQDPGQGLRLIYYSQIVNDFQKGDIAEGYSVSREKKESFPLTVTSAQKNPTAFYLCASSPLESTDTQYFGPGTRLTVL.

This clonotype was seen repeatedly, ten times or more. The rearrangement uses TRBV25-1 and TRBJ2-2; 8 nucleotides line up with TRBD2. The V gene's germline CDR1 is MGHDK and CDR2 SYGVNS. This CDR3 spans 15 amino acids. V gave up 2 bases and J gave up 7 bases; unmatched junction bases: 6. CDR3 in DNA: TGTGCCAGCAGTGAAGGGGGACTAGAGGGCGGGGAGCTGTTTTTT. Translation: CASSEGGLEGGELFF. Variable domain in full (rest from reference TRBV25-1 and TRBJ2-2): EADIYQTPRYLVIGTGKKITLECSQTMGHDKMYWYQQDPGMELHLIHYSYGVNSTEKGDLSSESTVSRIRTEHFPLTLESARPSHTSQYLCASSEGGLEGGELFFGEGSRLTVL.

This clonotype was observed many times. The chain is built from TRBV19 and TRBJ2-7, with 15 bases lining up with TRBD2. The germline gives CDR1 LNHDA, CDR2 SQIVND (reference sequence). The CDR3 is made up of 17 amino acids. Trimming at V came to 2 bases and at J to 2 bases, leaving 4 bases not matched to a gene. The CDR3 loop reads CASSIQGLAGGPYEQYF. The DNA of the CDR3 is TGTGCCAGTAGTATACAGGGACTAGCGGGAGGCCCCTACGAGCAGTACTTC.

This clonotype was seen just once. One junction end does not reproduce the germline sequence, and a read error may be involved. This sequence joins TRBV6-5 and TRBJ1-2, with 8 nucleotides matching TRBD1. Germline values: CDR1 MNHEY, CDR2 SVGAGI. The CDR3 is 14 residues long. Written as DNA, the CDR3 is TGTGCCAGCAGCCGGACAGGGAATAACTATAGCTACACCTTC. Residues: CASSRTGNNYSYTF.

As to this clonotype: This may be a read error, as it is one base from a much larger clone. The V gene is TRBV11-3, the J gene TRBJ1-5; 10 bases line up with TRBD1. The CDR3 loop spans 17 amino acids. Germline CDR1 and CDR2: SGHNT and YENEEA. The V segment lost 1 base and the J segment 6 bases; nucleotides outside the gene matches: 9. The DNA of the CDR3 is TGTGCCAGCAGCTTAGGGGTACAGGACAGGGGGAGTCAGCCCCAGCATTTT. Translation gives CASSLGVQDRGSQPQHF.

This clonotype was picked up many times. The chain uses TRBV2 and TRBJ2-3; D is perhaps TRBD1 or TRBD2 (5 bases each). The CDR3 contains 15 residues. CDR1 and CDR2 from the germline V gene are SNHLY and FYNNEI. With 1 base removed from V and 8 bases from J, the gap between germline ends came to 16 bases. In nucleotides, the CDR3 is TGTGCCAGCAGTGAAGGGGACGGTCACGAGGGTACGCAGTATTTT. Its protein is CASSEGDGHEGTQYF.